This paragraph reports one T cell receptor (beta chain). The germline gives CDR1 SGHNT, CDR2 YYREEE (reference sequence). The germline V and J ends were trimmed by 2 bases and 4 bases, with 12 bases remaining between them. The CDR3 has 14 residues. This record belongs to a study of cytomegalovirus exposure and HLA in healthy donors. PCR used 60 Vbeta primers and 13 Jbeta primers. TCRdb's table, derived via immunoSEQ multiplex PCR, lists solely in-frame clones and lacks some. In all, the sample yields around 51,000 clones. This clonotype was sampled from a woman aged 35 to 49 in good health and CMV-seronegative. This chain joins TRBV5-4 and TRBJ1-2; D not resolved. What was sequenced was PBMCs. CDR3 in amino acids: CASSLKRVSYGYTF. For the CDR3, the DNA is TGTGCCAGCAGCTTAAAGCGAGTCAGCTATGGCTACACCTTC.